The 10 T cell receptor beta chains presented below share a single source sample, sequenced in a study of cytomegalovirus exposure and HLA in healthy donors. Amplification used 60 Vbeta primers and 13 Jbeta primers. Assay used: immunoSEQ multiplex PCR; TCRdb lists only in-frame clones, some missing. This sample contains around 140,000 clones. The sequencing input was PBMCs. The receptors derive from a woman aged 40 to 49 in good health and CMV-seronegative.

V is TRBV29-1 and J is TRBJ1-5; D is unclear. In germline, CDR1 is SQVTM, CDR2 ANQGSEA. The V and J ends lost 7 bases and 3 bases respectively, with 10 bases between them. The CDR3 runs to 12 residues. CDR3 amino acids: CSAAGDNQPQHF. DNA of the CDR3: TGCAGCGCGGCAGGCGACAATCAGCCCCAGCATTTT.

The CDR3 DNA reads TGTGCCAGCAGCTTAGCGATTGCGGAACAAGAAGCTTTCTTT. Its translation: CASSLAIAEQEAFF. The chain is built from TRBV7-9 and TRBJ1-1; D gene ambiguous. Germline CDR1 is SEHNR and CDR2 is FQNEAQ (reference sequence). The CDR3 covers 14 residues. V was clipped by 0 bases and J by 8 bases, with 13 bases between them. The complete variable domain, with remaining parts taken from reference TRBV7-9 and TRBJ1-1, reads DTGVSQNPRHKITKRGQNVTFRCDPISEHNRLYWYRQTLGQGPEFLTYFQNEAQLEKSRLLSDRFSAERPKGSFSTLEIQRTEQGDSAMYLCASSLAIAEQEAFFGQGTRLTVV.

The chain couples TRBV7-6 to TRBJ1-4; D might be TRBD1 (5 bases). Germline V gene lookup returns CDR1 SGHVS and CDR2 FNYEAQ. CDR3 length: 14 amino acids. V shed 4 bases and J shed 4 bases, with 10 bases lying between them. CDR3 protein: CASSSGGLNEKLFF. The CDR3 DNA is TGTGCCAGCAGCTCGGGGGGACTTAATGAAAAACTGTTTTTT.

The rearrangement uses TRBV18 and TRBJ2-1; TRBD2 is a possible D gene (6 bases). V was cut by 4 bases and J by 1 base, with 14 bases left in between. The CDR3 sequence is 16 residues long. Germline V lookup: CDR1 KGHSH, CDR2 LQKENI. The CDR3, as DNA: TGTGCCAGCTCACTTACCGGGGACTCGTCCTACAATGAGCAGTTCTTC. This translates into CASSLTGDSSYNEQFF.

The chain joins TRBV4-3 to TRBJ1-4; the match to TRBD1 covers 9 bases. Per the germline V gene, CDR1 is LGHNA and CDR2 is YSLEER. This CDR3 comprises 16 residues. Unmatched junction bases numbered 8, after V lost 1 base and J lost 8 bases. CDR3 region: CASSQGIGTGFEKLFF. CDR3 nucleotides: TGCGCCAGCAGCCAAGGGATCGGGACAGGGTTCGAAAAACTGTTTTTT.

CDR3 DNA: TGTGCCAGCAGCGTAGGACAAGCGGGGAACACTGAAGCTTTCTTT. Amino acid sequence: CASSVGQAGNTEAFF. V and J are TRBV9 and TRBJ1-1; unclear D gene. Trimming shortened V by 0 bases and J by 1 base, and 10 bases separated the two germline ends. CDR3 size: 15 residues. Germline values: CDR1 SGDLS, CDR2 YYNGEE.

The chain has TRBV2 and TRBJ1-6, with 8 bases lining up with TRBD1. The germline gives CDR1 SNHLY, CDR2 FYNNEI. V lost 4 bases to trimming and J lost 7 bases; unmatched junction nucleotides: 6. There are 15 residues in the CDR3. The CDR3 spells CASSALAGGNSPLHF. The CDR3, as DNA: TGTGCCAGCAGTGCTTTGGCAGGGGGCAATTCACCCCTCCACTTT.

CDR3 sequence reads: CASSQVPPPGTGELFF. The CDR3 DNA follows: TGCGCCAGCAGCCAAGTCCCCCCGCCCGGCACCGGGGAGCTGTTTTTT. This chain uses TRBV4-3 with TRBJ2-2; no clear D gene. Trimming removed 1 base at V and 4 bases at J, with 13 bases between. CDR1 LGHNA and CDR2 YSLEER come from the germline V gene. This CDR3 is built from 16 residues.

The CDR3 sequence is CASSLGLNNEQFF. As DNA, the CDR3 is TGCGCCAGCAGCTTGGGACTAAACAATGAGCAGTTCTTC. J is TRBJ2-1 and V is TRBV5-1; weak D call: TRBD2 (5 bases). The CDR3 extends over 13 amino acids. The V gene lost 0 bases and the J gene lost 5 bases, with 6 bases spanning the gap. Germline assignment: CDR1 SGHRS and CDR2 YFSETQ.

The V call is TRBV18, the J call TRBJ2-3; tentative D call: TRBD2 (5 bases). The CDR3 has 17 residues. The V end was cut by 3 bases, the J end by 7 bases, with 23 bases between. Looked up from germline, CDR1 is KGHSH and CDR2 is LQKENI. CDR3 loop: CASSPKPSGEGPNTQYF. In nucleotides, the CDR3 is TGTGCCAGCTCACCGAAACCTTCCGGGGAAGGACCAAATACGCAGTATTTT.